This TCR beta chain emerged from a study of CD8 T cells in ankylosing spondylitis. Study-wide points: According to the report, clones linked to the disease were significantly enriched in matched synovial fluid samples taken from ankylosing spondylitis patients. Clones linked with disease were CD8+ and fairly uncommon in the peripheral blood. Seemingly characteristic of ankylosing spondylitis blood was a TCR beta motif consisting of roughly 8 highly homologous variants. Earlier studies detected some motif variants in reactive arthritis synovial fluid and blood.

Using quantitative 5'-RACE with molecular barcodes, the authors made TCR beta libraries. MiXCR, run by TCRdb on the 5' RACE reads, gives a single entry per CDR3 protein. The sample holds fewer than 750,000 distinct CDR3 sequences; over 15% are singletons and the top ten take around 20%. The V end was cut by 0 bases, the J end by 1 base, with 9 bases between. Germline V gene sequence: CDR1 SGHRS, CDR2 YFSETQ. The CDR3 has 15 amino acids. For this clonotype: The target antigen is unknown.

The sequenced sample consisted of blood, either unsorted or a sorted T cell fraction (not recorded which). This chain links TRBV5-1 with TRBJ2-3; weak D call: TRBD2 (6 bases). The sequence was collected from a male donor with ankylosing spondylitis. CDR3 residues: CASSLEIAGTDTQYF. DNA of the CDR3: TGCGCCAGCAGCTTGGAGATAGCGGGCACAGATACGCAGTATTTT. Using reference TRBV5-1 and TRBJ2-3 for the parts outside the CDR3, the full variable domain is KAGVTQTPRYLIKTRGQQVTLSCSPISGHRSVSWYQQTPGQGLQFLFEYFSETQRNKGNFPGRFSGRQFSNSRSEMNVSTLELGDSALYLCASSLEIAGTDTQYFGPGTRLTVL.